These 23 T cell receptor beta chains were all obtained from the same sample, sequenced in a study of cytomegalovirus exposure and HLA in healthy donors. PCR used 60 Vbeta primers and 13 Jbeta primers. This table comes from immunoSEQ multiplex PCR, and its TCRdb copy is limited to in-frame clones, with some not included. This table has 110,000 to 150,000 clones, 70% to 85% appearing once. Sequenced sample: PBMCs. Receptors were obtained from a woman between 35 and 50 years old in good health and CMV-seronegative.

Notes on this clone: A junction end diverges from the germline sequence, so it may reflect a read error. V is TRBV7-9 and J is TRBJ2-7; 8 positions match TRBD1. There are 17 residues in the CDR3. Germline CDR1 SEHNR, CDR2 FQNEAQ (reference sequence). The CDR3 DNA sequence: TGTTCCAGCAGCTTAGGGCCGGACAGGGATGAGACCTACGAGCAGTACTTC. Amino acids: CSSSLGPDRDETYEQYF.

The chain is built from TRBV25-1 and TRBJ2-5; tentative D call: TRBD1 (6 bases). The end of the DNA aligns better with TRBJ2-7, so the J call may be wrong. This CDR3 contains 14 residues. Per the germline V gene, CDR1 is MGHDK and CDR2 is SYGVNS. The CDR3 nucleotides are TGTGCCAGCAGTGTATTTGGGGGCCCCTACGAGCAGTACTTC. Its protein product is CASSVFGGPYEQYF.

In DNA form, the CDR3 reads TGTGCCAGCAGCGTAGTGCCTAGGTCCCCCGGGGAGCTGTTTTTT. This codes for CASSVVPRSPGELFF. The rearrangement uses TRBV9 and TRBJ2-2, with D unresolved. Trimming took off 0 bases at V and 6 bases at J, with 12 bases between the two ends. The germline gives CDR1 SGDLS, CDR2 YYNGEE. CDR3 length equals 15 residues.

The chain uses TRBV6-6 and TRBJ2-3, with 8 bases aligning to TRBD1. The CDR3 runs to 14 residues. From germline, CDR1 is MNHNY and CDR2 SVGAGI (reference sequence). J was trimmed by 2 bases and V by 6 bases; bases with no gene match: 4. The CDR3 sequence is CASSLTGVTDTQYF. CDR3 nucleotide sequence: TGTGCCAGCAGCCTGACAGGGGTCACAGATACGCAGTATTTT.

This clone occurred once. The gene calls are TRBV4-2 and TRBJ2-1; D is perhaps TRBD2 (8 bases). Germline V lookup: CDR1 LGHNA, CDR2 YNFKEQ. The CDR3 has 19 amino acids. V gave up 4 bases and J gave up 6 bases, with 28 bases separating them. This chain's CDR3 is CASSRVTYRGLVRGNEQFF. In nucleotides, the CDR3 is TGTGCCAGCAGCCGAGTCACCTACAGGGGACTAGTTAGGGGCAATGAGCAGTTCTTC.

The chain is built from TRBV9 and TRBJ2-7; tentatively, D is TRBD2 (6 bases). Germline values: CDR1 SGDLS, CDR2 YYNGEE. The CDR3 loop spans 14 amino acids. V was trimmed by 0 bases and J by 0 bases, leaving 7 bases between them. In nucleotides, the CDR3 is TGTGCCAGCAGCGTAGGCGGGATCTCCTACGAGCAGTACTTC. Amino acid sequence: CASSVGGISYEQYF.

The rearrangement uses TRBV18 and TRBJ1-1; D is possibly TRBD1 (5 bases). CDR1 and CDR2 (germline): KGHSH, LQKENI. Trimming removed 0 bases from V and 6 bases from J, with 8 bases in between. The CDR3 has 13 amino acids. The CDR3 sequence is CASSPPDIPEAFF. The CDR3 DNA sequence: TGTGCCAGCTCACCACCGGACATCCCTGAAGCTTTCTTT.

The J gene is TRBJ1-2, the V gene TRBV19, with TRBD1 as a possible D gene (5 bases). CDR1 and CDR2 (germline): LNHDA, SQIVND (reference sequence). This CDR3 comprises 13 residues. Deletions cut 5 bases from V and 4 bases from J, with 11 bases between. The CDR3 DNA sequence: TGTGCCAGTAGTCCGACAGTTACCTATGGCTACACCTTC. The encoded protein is CASSPTVTYGYTF.

CDR3 nucleotides: TGTGCCAGCAGCTTAGGGGACTATTTCACAGATACGCAGTATTTT. Translated: CASSLGDYFTDTQYF. This rearrangement joins TRBV7-3 to TRBJ2-3; 7 bases align to TRBD2. This CDR3 contains 15 residues. V shed 2 bases and J 2 bases; nucleotides not matched to a gene: 4. CDR1 and CDR2 from the germline V gene are SGHTA and FQGTGA.

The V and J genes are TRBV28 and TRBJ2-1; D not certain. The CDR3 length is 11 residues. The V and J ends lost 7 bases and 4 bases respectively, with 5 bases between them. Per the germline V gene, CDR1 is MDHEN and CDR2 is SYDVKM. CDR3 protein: CASKLYNEQFF. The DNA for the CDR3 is TGTGCCAGCAAATTATACAATGAGCAGTTCTTC. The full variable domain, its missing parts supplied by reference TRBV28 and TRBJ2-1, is DVKVTQSSRYLVKRTGEKVFLECVQDMDHENMFWYRQDPGLGLRLIYFSYDVKMKEKGDIPEGYSVSREKKERFSLILESASTNQTSMYLCASKLYNEQFFGPGTRLTVL.

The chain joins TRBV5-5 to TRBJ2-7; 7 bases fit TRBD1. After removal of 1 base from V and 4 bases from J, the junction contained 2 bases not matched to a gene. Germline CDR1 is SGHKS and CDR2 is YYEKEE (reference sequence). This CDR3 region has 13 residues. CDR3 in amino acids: CASSLTGVYEQYF. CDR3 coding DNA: TGTGCCAGCAGCTTGACAGGGGTATACGAGCAGTACTTC.

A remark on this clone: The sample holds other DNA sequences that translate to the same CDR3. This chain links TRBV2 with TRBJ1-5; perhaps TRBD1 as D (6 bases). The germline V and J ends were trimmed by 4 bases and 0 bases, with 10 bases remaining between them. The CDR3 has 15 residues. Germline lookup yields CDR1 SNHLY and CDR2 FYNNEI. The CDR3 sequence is CASSGFRGSNQPQHF. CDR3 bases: TGTGCCAGCAGTGGGTTCAGGGGTAGCAATCAGCCCCAGCATTTT. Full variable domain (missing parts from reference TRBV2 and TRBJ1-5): EPEVTQTPSHQVTQMGQEVILRCVPISNHLYFYWYRQILGQKVEFLVSFYNNEISEKSEIFDDQFSVERPDGSNFTLKIRSTKLEDSAMYFCASSGFRGSNQPQHFGDGTRLSIL.

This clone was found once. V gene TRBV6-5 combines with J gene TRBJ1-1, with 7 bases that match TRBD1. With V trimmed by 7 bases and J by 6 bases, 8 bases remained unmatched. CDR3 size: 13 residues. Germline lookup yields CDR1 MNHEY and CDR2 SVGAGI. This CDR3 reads CASTAGGWAEAFF. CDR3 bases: TGTGCCAGCACCGCAGGGGGTTGGGCTGAAGCTTTCTTT.

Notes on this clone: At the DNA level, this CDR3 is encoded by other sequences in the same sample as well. CDR3 protein: CASSLGRQGAEAFF. The CDR3 bases are TGTGCCAGCAGCTTAGGCCGACAGGGCGCTGAAGCTTTCTTT. The rearrangement joins TRBV7-9 to TRBJ1-1, with TRBD1 matching over 7 bases. The CDR3 runs to 14 residues. Trimming cost V 1 base and J 6 bases; bases outside gene matches: 5. The V gene's germline CDR1 is SEHNR and CDR2 FQNEAQ (reference sequence).

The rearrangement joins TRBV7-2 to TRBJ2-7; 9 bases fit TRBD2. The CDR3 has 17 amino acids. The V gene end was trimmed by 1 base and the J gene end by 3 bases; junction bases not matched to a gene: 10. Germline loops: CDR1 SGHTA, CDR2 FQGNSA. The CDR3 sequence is CASSLDLRTSVYYEQYF. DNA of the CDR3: TGTGCCAGCAGCTTAGATCTAAGGACTAGCGTTTACTACGAGCAGTACTTC.

The CDR3 DNA reads TGCGCCAGCAGCCAAGAGACAGGGGGCGTGAAACTGTTTTTT. Translating gives CASSQETGGVKLFF. The chain uses TRBV4-3 and TRBJ1-4; TRBD1 matches 10 bases. CDR3 length equals 14 residues. Germline V gene lookup returns CDR1 LGHNA and CDR2 YSLEER. Unmatched junction bases numbered 3, after V lost 0 bases and J lost 11 bases.

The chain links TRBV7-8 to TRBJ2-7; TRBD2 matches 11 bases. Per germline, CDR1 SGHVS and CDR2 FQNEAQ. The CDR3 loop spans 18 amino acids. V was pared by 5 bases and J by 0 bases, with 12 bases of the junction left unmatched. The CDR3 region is CASSPFVIAGGYSYEQYF. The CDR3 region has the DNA TGTGCCAGCAGCCCTTTTGTGATAGCGGGAGGGTACTCCTACGAGCAGTACTTC.

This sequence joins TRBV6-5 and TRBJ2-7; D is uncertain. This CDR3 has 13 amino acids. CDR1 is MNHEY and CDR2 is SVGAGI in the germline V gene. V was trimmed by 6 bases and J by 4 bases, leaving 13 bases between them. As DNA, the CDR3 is TGTGCCAGCAGCACTCTAGTCCCGTACGAGCAGTACTTC. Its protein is CASSTLVPYEQYF.

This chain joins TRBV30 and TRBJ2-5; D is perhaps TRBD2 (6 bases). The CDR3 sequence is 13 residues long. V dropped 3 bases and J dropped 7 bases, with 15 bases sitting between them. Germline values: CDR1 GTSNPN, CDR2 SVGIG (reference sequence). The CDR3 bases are TGTGCCTGGAGCACACAGCGGGCGGGGACCCAGTACTTC. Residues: CAWSTQRAGTQYF.

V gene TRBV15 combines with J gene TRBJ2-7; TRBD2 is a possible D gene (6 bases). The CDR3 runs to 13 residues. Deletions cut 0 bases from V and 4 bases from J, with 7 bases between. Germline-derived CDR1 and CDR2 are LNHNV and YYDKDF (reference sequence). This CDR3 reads CATSREGLYEQYF. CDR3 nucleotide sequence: TGTGCCACCAGCAGAGAGGGACTGTACGAGCAGTACTTC.

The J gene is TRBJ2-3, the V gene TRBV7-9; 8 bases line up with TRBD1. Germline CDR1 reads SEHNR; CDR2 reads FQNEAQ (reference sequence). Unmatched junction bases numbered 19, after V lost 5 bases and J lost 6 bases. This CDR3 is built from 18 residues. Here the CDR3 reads CASSIGQGTTTGRDTQYF. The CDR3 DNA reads TGTGCCAGCAGCATCGGACAGGGAACGACCACTGGCAGGGATACGCAGTATTTT. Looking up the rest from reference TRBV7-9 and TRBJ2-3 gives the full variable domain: DTGVSQNPRHKITKRGQNVTFRCDPISEHNRLYWYRQTLGQGPEFLTYFQNEAQLEKSRLLSDRFSAERPKGSFSTLEIQRTEQGDSAMYLCASSIGQGTTTGRDTQYFGPGTRLTVL.

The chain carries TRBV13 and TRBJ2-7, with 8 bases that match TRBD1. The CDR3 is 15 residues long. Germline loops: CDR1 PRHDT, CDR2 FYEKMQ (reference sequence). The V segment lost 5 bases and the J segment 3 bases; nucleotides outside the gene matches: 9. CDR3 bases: TGTGCCAGCAGCCCCGAGGACAGGGAGGACTACGAGCAGTACTTC. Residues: CASSPEDREDYEQYF.

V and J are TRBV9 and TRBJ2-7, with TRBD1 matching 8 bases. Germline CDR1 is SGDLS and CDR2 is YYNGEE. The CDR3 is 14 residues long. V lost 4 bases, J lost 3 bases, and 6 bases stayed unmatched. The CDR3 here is CASSRQGSRYEQYF. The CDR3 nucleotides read TGTGCCAGCAGCCGACAGGGGAGTCGCTACGAGCAGTACTTC.